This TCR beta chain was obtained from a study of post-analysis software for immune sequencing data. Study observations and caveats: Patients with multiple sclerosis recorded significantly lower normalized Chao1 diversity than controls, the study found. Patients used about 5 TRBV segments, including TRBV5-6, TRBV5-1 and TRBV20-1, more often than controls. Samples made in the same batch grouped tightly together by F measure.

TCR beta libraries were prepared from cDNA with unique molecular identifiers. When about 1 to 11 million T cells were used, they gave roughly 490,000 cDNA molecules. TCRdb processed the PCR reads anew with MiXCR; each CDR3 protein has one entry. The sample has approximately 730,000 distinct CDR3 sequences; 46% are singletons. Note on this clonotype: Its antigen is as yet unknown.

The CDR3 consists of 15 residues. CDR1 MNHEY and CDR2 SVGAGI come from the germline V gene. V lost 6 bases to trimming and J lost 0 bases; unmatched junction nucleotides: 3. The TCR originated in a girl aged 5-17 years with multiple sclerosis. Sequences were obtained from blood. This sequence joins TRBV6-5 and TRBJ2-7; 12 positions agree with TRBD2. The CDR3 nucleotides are TGTGCCAGCAGCATGACTAGCGGGAGCTCCTACGAGCAGTACTTC. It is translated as CASSMTSGSSYEQYF.